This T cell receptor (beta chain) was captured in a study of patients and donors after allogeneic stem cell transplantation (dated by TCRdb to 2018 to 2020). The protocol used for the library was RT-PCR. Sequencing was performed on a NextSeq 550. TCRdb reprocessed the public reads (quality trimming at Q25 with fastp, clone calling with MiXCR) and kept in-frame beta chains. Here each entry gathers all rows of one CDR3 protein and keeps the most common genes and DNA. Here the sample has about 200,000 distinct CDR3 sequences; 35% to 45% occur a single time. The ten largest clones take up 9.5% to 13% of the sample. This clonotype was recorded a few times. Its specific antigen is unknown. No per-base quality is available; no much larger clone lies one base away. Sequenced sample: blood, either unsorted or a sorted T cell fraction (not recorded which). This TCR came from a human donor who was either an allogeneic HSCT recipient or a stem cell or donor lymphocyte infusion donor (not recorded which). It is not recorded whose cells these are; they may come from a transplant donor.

The DNA sequence is TGCAGCGTCCAAGTTCTCACTGAAGAGACCCAGTACTTC. Its protein reads: CSVQVLTEETQYF. The chain is assembled from TRBV29-1 and TRBJ2-5; the D gene lacks a confident call. The germline V gene sets CDR1 to SQVTM and CDR2 to ANQGSEA. From its cysteine to its phenylalanine, the CDR3 spans 13 amino acids. Here the CDR3 DNA is all that survives: 39 bases in frame from base 1. V lost 6 bases and J lost 3 bases; the stretch between them is 14 bases long. The CDR3, completed at both ends by the reference TRBV29-1 and TRBJ2-5 genes, gives the full variable domain SAVISQKPSRDICQRGTSLTIQCQVDSQVTMMFWYRQQPGQSLTLIATANQGSEATYESGFVIDKFPISRPNLTFSTLTVSNMSPEDSSIYLCSVQVLTEETQYFGPGTRLLVL.